A single T cell receptor (beta chain) is shown here with its context. Antigen: not known. This sample was taken from a study of T cells in localized non-small cell lung cancer. The study, taken as a whole, reports: In the blood, greater T cell density corresponded to longer overall survival. T cell clonality was highest in uninvolved adjacent lung, above tumor. Across samples, adjacent lung featured a median around 55 of the top 100 tumor clones.

Method: immunoSEQ multiplex PCR; TCRdb's copy keeps in-frame clones and lacks some. The data contain 45,000 or so clones, 81% of them seen just once; the ten biggest clones take up 17%. CDR1 is MGHDK and CDR2 is SYGVNS in the germline V gene. The CDR3 is 14 residues long. Trimming took 4 bases from V and 7 from J, leaving 16 bases between them. The V gene is TRBV25-1, the J gene TRBJ2-5; D gene uncertain. The sample was peripheral blood mononuclear cells, taken before any cancer treatment. The clonotype comes from a man between 40 and 70 years old with stage III lung adenocarcinoma. CDR3 residues: CASSGEGFTRTQYF. In DNA form, the CDR3 reads TGTGCCAGCAGTGGAGAAGGCTTCACGAGGACCCAGTACTTC.